The source of this T cell receptor (beta chain) is a study of Ad26.COV2.S vaccination and SARS-CoV-2 variants. Study details: Donor was one of the participants in the Ad26.COV2.S arm of the COV1001 trial. The authors gave Ad26.COV2.S intramuscularly, either once or twice 56 days apart.

This sample's treatment: some 20 received Ad26.COV2.S at low or high dose, single or two shots; about 5 received placebo; per-sample allocation not given. Collection of samples fell on day 63 after the first vaccine or placebo injection. What was given as vaccine was an Ad26 vector encoding Wuhan-strain SARS-CoV-2 spike. The CDR3 has 17 amino acids. The junction had 13 bases not matched to a gene; V was cut back by 4 bases and J by 5 bases. CDR1 and CDR2 (germline): MGHDK, SYGVNS. The assay was immunoSEQ multiplex PCR, and TCRdb's table has in-frame clones only and misses some. The sample has roughly 400,000 clones, roughly 90% seen once.

This specimen was peripheral blood, taken in a trial of Ad26.COV2.S vaccine versus placebo. This TCR derives from a person between 18 and 60 years old who received the Ad26.COV2.S COVID-19 vaccine or a placebo. The rearrangement joins TRBV25-1 to TRBJ1-2, with 10 positions matching TRBD1. CDR3 nucleotides: TGTGCCAGCAGTGGAAGGGGACAGGGGACCTCGCGGTATGGCTACACCTTC. This translates into CASSGRGQGTSRYGYTF.